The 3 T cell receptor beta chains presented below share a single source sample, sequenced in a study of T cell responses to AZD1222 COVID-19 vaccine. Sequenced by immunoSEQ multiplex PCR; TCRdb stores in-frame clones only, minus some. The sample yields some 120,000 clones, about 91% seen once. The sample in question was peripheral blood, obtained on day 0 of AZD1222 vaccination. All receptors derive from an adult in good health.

CDR3: CASRPGANTEAFF. CDR3 nucleotides: TGTGCCAGCAGACCTGGGGCGAACACTGAAGCTTTCTTT. The chain couples TRBV27 to TRBJ1-1, with TRBD1 as a possible D gene (5 bases). This CDR3 contains 13 residues. The V and J ends lost 6 bases and 1 base respectively, with 9 bases between them. Germline CDR1 MNHEY, CDR2 SMNVEV (reference sequence).

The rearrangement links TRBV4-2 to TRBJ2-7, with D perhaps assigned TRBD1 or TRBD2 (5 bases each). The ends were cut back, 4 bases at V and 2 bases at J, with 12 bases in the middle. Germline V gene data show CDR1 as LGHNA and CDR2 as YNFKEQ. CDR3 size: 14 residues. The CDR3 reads CASSPRDGAYEQYF. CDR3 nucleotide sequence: TGTGCCAGCAGCCCTCGGGACGGAGCCTACGAGCAGTACTTC.

CDR3 residues: CSVVLGWGYTF. The CDR3 coding sequence is TGCAGCGTTGTTTTGGGATGGGGCTACACCTTC. The chain has TRBV29-1 and TRBJ1-2, with D unclear. The germline V and J ends were trimmed by 4 bases and 8 bases, with 11 bases remaining between them. Germline CDR1 and CDR2: SQVTM and ANQGSEA. This CDR3 region has 11 residues. Full variable domain (rest looked up from reference TRBV29-1 and TRBJ1-2): SAVISQKPSRDICQRGTSLTIQCQVDSQVTMMFWYRQQPGQSLTLIATANQGSEATYESGFVIDKFPISRPNLTFSTLTVSNMSPEDSSIYLCSVVLGWGYTFGSGTRLTVV.